One and the same sample provided the 27 T cell receptor beta chains below, sequenced in a study of vaccination and CD4 T cells after COVID-19. For these TCRs, the target antigens are not known. Cultured CD4+ T cell DNA was sequenced using the Oncomine TCR Beta short-read assay. TCRdb re-analysed the PCR reads in MiXCR, keeping a single row per CDR3 protein. The sample shows just over 14,000 distinct CDR3 sequences, around 56% of them seen only once. The treatment denotes: approximately nine-day PBMC culture with coronavirus spike peptide pools or control peptides (ViraFEST assay). Sequencing was carried out using CD4+ T cells from blood, cultured in vitro. Receptors originate from a human donor who had recovered from COVID-19.

The V and J genes are TRBV7-3 and TRBJ2-1; weak D call: TRBD2 (6 bases). The length of the CDR3 is 16 residues. Germline V gene lookup returns CDR1 SGHTA and CDR2 FQGTGA. Trimming shortened V by 0 bases and J by 3 bases, and 12 bases separated the two germline ends. The CDR3 is CASSLTGTLNYNEQFF. The CDR3 DNA reads TGTGCCAGCAGCTTAACCGGGACTTTAAACTACAATGAGCAGTTCTTC.

This clonotype was found a few times. V is TRBV5-1 and J is TRBJ1-5; TRBD1 is a possible D gene (5 bases). This CDR3 is built from 14 residues. V was pared by 3 bases and J by 4 bases, with 11 bases between. Germline CDR1 SGHRS, CDR2 YFSETQ. The chain's CDR3 is CASSSLGGNQPQHF. The DNA for the CDR3 is TGCGCCAGCAGCTCCCTCGGGGGGAATCAGCCCCAGCATTTT.

The rearrangement uses TRBV20-1 and TRBJ1-3, with 8 bases aligning to TRBD1. This CDR3 is 13 amino acids long. V gave up 4 bases and J gave up 2 bases; unmatched junction bases: 1. From germline, CDR1 is DFQATT and CDR2 SNEGSKA (reference sequence). CDR3 sequence reads: CSAMTGAGNTIYF. The CDR3 DNA sequence: TGCAGTGCTATGACAGGGGCTGGAAACACCATATATTTT.

This rearrangement joins TRBV19 to TRBJ1-6; D may be TRBD1 (5 bases). This CDR3 spans 15 amino acids. The germline gives CDR1 LNHDA, CDR2 SQIVND (reference sequence). The V end was cut by 4 bases, the J end by 8 bases, with 15 bases between. This chain's CDR3 is CASSSGHAIYSPLHF. The DNA of the CDR3 is TGTGCCAGTAGTAGCGGACACGCGATTTATTCACCCCTCCACTTT.

The chain combines TRBV6-4 with TRBJ1-5, with TRBD1 as a possible D gene (6 bases). There are 13 residues in the CDR3. V was cut by 4 bases and J by 6 bases, with 10 bases left in between. From germline, CDR1 is MRHNA and CDR2 SNTAGT. The CDR3 bases are TGTGCCAGCAGTGTGGAAGGGGGTCAGCCCCAGCATTTT. Protein: CASSVEGGQPQHF.

Here the CDR3 DNA reads TGTGCCTGGAGTACTCTGGGGTACACTGAAGCTTTCTTT. Translated, it gives CAWSTLGYTEAFF. The chain links TRBV30 to TRBJ1-1; D gene ambiguous. The ends were cut back, 2 bases at V and 3 bases at J, with 10 bases in the middle. The CDR3 extends over 13 amino acids. Germline V CDR1 and CDR2: GTSNPN, SVGIG (reference sequence).

This clonotype was detected a few times. J is TRBJ2-5 and V is TRBV11-2; no firm D call. V was trimmed by 0 bases and J by 7 bases, leaving 3 bases between them. Germline V gives CDR1 SGHAT, CDR2 FQNNGV. The CDR3 covers 11 residues. In DNA, the CDR3 is TGTGCCAGCAGCTTAGATGGGACCCAGTACTTC. Translated, it gives CASSLDGTQYF.

This sequence joins TRBV20-1 and TRBJ1-4, with D maybe TRBD1 (5 bases). Per germline, CDR1 DFQATT and CDR2 SNEGSKA (reference sequence). The V and J ends lost 1 base and 8 bases respectively, with 14 bases between them. The CDR3 loop spans 14 amino acids. In nucleotides, the CDR3 is TGCAGTGCTAGAGGACAGCCCACGGAAGAAAAACTGTTTTTT. As protein: CSARGQPTEEKLFF.

The V gene is TRBV5-1, the J gene TRBJ2-2, with a possible D match to TRBD1 (5 bases). There are 15 residues in the CDR3. The V gene lost 2 bases and the J gene lost 0 bases, with 8 bases spanning the gap. CDR1 and CDR2 from the germline V gene are SGHRS and YFSETQ. The CDR3 here is CASSFRGSNTGELFF. The CDR3 DNA sequence: TGCGCCAGCAGCTTTAGGGGATCGAACACCGGGGAGCTGTTTTTT.

This rearrangement joins TRBV27 to TRBJ2-3; 14 positions match TRBD2. Germline V gene lookup returns CDR1 MNHEY and CDR2 SMNVEV (reference sequence). The V gene end was trimmed by 4 bases and the J gene end by 0 bases; junction bases not matched to a gene: 15. This CDR3 is 21 amino acids long. CDR3 DNA sequence: TGTGCCAGCAGTTCTCCGGGACTAGCGGGAGCGGGGGCCTCTAGCACAGATACGCAGTATTTT. This translates into CASSSPGLAGAGASSTDTQYF.

The chain carries TRBV7-8 and TRBJ2-7; 10 positions agree with TRBD1. The junction had 10 bases not matched to a gene; V was cut back by 1 base and J by 1 base. The CDR3 has 18 amino acids. Germline CDR1 and CDR2: SGHVS and FQNEAQ. The CDR3 DNA reads as TGTGCCAGCAGCTTAGGGGACAGGGGAAATCCCCCGTCCTACGAGCAGTACTTC. Translating gives CASSLGDRGNPPSYEQYF.

This clonotype turned up a few times. CDR3 protein: CASSEFLAAIGPQHF. In DNA form, the CDR3 reads TGTGCCAGCAGTGAATTCCTTGCAGCCATAGGGCCCCAGCATTTT. The chain has TRBV2 and TRBJ1-5; no clear D gene. Deletions cut 2 bases from V and 9 bases from J, with 17 bases between. The V gene's germline CDR1 is SNHLY and CDR2 FYNNEI. The CDR3 has 15 amino acids. The entire variable domain, with the rest obtained from reference TRBV2 and TRBJ1-5, is as follows: EPEVTQTPSHQVTQMGQEVILRCVPISNHLYFYWYRQILGQKVEFLVSFYNNEISEKSEIFDDQFSVERPDGSNFTLKIRSTKLEDSAMYFCASSEFLAAIGPQHFGDGTRLSIL.

This clonotype was seen a handful of times. The chain is built from TRBV6-1 and TRBJ1-2; D not certain. V dropped 2 bases and J dropped 4 bases, with 14 bases sitting between them. This CDR3 is 15 amino acids long. CDR1 is MNHNS, CDR2 SASEGT, per germline. In DNA, the CDR3 is TGTGCCAGCAGTGAACGGGCGGGGATAATCTATGGCTACACCTTC. Translating gives CASSERAGIIYGYTF.

This clonotype was picked up a small number of times. The chain joins TRBV24-1 to TRBJ2-4, with 10 bases that match TRBD1. V shed 9 bases, J shed 7 bases, and the junction held 5 bases outside the gene matches. In germline, CDR1 is KGHDR, CDR2 SFDVKD. This CDR3 spans 13 amino acids. CDR3 in amino acids: CATAGTGVNIQYF. In DNA, the CDR3 is TGTGCCACCGCTGGGACAGGGGTGAACATTCAGTACTTC.

The chain combines TRBV18 with TRBJ1-5, with TRBD1 as a possible D gene (5 bases). CDR1 is KGHSH and CDR2 is LQKENI in the germline V gene. CDR3 length: 16 amino acids. V gave up 5 bases and J gave up 4 bases, with 18 bases separating them. The CDR3 DNA follows: TGTGCCAGCTCAGGCACGTGGCAGGGTGGTAATCAGCCCCAGCATTTT. It is translated as CASSGTWQGGNQPQHF.

Only a few counts were recorded for this clonotype. The CDR3 bases are TGTGCCAGCAGCTTAGAGGACAGGCTTTGGGAGACCCAGTACTTC. Translated, it gives CASSLEDRLWETQYF. The V call is TRBV11-2, the J call TRBJ2-5; 7 positions agree with TRBD1. Trimming at V came to 0 bases and at J to 5 bases, leaving 6 bases not matched to a gene. The CDR3 is 15 amino acids. Germline V gene lookup returns CDR1 SGHAT and CDR2 FQNNGV.

CDR3 DNA sequence: TGTGCCAGCGATTTACAGGTGGAAGACACTGAAGCTTTCTTT. Translating it yields CASDLQVEDTEAFF. The chain combines TRBV2 with TRBJ1-1; tentatively, D is TRBD1 (5 bases). Germline V gene data show CDR1 as SNHLY and CDR2 as FYNNEI. The length of the CDR3 is 14 residues. V was clipped by 8 bases and J by 3 bases, with 16 bases between them.

This clonotype was detected a few times. The chain combines TRBV10-3 with TRBJ1-5; 9 bases line up with TRBD1. The junction had 9 bases not matched to a gene; V was cut back by 6 bases and J by 0 bases. Germline V gene sequence: CDR1 ENHRY, CDR2 SYGVKD. The CDR3 is made up of 17 amino acids. The chain's CDR3 is CAISPGQGLYSNQPQHF. CDR3 bases: TGTGCCATCAGCCCGGGACAGGGCCTCTATAGCAATCAGCCCCAGCATTTT.

CDR3 sequence (DNA): TGTGCCAGCAGCTTAGTAGGAGCGGGAGGAGTATACAATGAGCAGTTCTTC. As protein: CASSLVGAGGVYNEQFF. This chain connects TRBV7-9 to TRBJ2-1; 9 bases map to TRBD2. The CDR3 totals 17 residues. Unmatched junction bases numbered 8, after V lost 1 base and J lost 4 bases. Germline assignment: CDR1 SEHNR and CDR2 FQNEAQ (reference sequence).

The genes are TRBV27 and TRBJ2-1, with D possibly TRBD2 on 5 matching bases. The V end lost 5 bases, the J end lost 4 bases, and 15 bases lay between the germline ends. Germline V gene sequence: CDR1 MNHEY, CDR2 SMNVEV (reference sequence). The CDR3 totals 15 residues. DNA of the CDR3: TGTGCCAGCAGTCCAATCGGGGTGACGTACAATGAGCAGTTCTTC. It translates to CASSPIGVTYNEQFF.

The chain carries TRBV20-1 and TRBJ2-3; 7 bases fit TRBD1. CDR3 length: 18 amino acids. Germline loops: CDR1 DFQATT, CDR2 SNEGSKA (reference sequence). Unmatched junction bases numbered 16, after V lost 1 base and J lost 3 bases. The CDR3 loop reads CSARAKGSRQGPTDTQYF. The CDR3, as DNA: TGCAGTGCTAGAGCCAAGGGGAGCAGACAGGGCCCGACAGATACGCAGTATTTT.

This chain links TRBV6-2 or TRBV6-3 with TRBJ1-5; D is uncertain. Trimming cost V 8 bases and J 6 bases, with 14 bases left between them. From germline, CDR1 is MNHEY and CDR2 SVGEGT. The CDR3 is made up of 13 amino acids. DNA of the CDR3: TGTGCCAGCGGATACAGAGAAATTCAGCCCCAGCATTTT. Protein sequence: CASGYREIQPQHF.

CDR3 coding DNA: TGTGCCAGCAGCTTCGACAGGGGCACAGATACGCAGTATTTT. Its translation is CASSFDRGTDTQYF. V and J are TRBV7-2 and TRBJ2-3, with 7 nucleotides matching TRBD1. Germline V CDR1 and CDR2: SGHTA, FQGNSA. The CDR3 runs 14 residues. J lost 1 base, V lost 3 bases, and 1 base had no gene match.

This clonotype was seen a handful of times. The V and J genes are TRBV11-3 and TRBJ1-1; possible D gene TRBD1, 5 bases. The CDR3 is 16 amino acids. Deletions cut 2 bases from V and 0 bases from J, with 13 bases between. Germline CDR1 SGHNT, CDR2 YENEEA. The DNA for the CDR3 is TGTGCCAGCAGCTTATTTGGGGGGACCATGAACACTGAAGCTTTCTTT. Encoded protein: CASSLFGGTMNTEAFF.

The chain employs TRBV27 and TRBJ1-1, with 7 positions matching TRBD1. V lost 5 bases, J lost 6 bases, and 15 bases stayed unmatched. The germline CDR1 and CDR2 sequences are MNHEY and SMNVEV (reference sequence). The CDR3 extends over 16 amino acids. Here the CDR3 reads CASSPDPDRVRAEAFF. The CDR3 nucleotides read TGTGCCAGCAGTCCCGACCCAGACAGGGTAAGGGCTGAAGCTTTCTTT.

The rearrangement joins TRBV11-2 to TRBJ1-2; D not resolved. The CDR3 runs to 13 residues. The ends were cut back, 5 bases at V and 8 bases at J, with 15 bases in the middle. Germline values: CDR1 SGHAT, CDR2 FQNNGV. The CDR3 spells CASSPPNVEGYTF. DNA of the CDR3: TGTGCCAGCAGCCCCCCTAACGTTGAGGGCTACACCTTC.

This clonotype is deemed medium-sized. This sequence joins TRBV20-1 and TRBJ2-1; 10 bases are a match to TRBD2. The CDR3 runs to 14 residues. With V trimmed by 4 bases and J by 13 bases, 13 bases remained unmatched. Germline CDR1 reads DFQATT; CDR2 reads SNEGSKA (reference sequence). As DNA, the CDR3 is TGCAGTGCTACCATTCCGGGACTAGCGACGAAACAGTTCTTC. Translation gives CSATIPGLATKQFF.